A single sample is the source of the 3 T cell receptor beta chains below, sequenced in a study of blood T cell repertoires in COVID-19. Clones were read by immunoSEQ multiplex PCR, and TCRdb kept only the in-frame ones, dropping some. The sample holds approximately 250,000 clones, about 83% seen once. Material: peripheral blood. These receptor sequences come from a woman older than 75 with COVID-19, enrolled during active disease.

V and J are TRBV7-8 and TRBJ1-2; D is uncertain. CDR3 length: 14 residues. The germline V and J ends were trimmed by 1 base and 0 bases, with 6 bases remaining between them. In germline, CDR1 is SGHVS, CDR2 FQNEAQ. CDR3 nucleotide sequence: TGTGCCAGCAGCTTAGGTATTTCTAACTATGGCTACACCTTC. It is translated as CASSLGISNYGYTF. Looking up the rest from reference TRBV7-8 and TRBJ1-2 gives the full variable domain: GAGVSQSPRYKVAKRGQDVALRCDPISGHVSLFWYQQALGQGPEFLTYFQNEAQLDKSGLPSDRFFAERPEGSVSTLKIQRTQQEDSAVYLCASSLGISNYGYTFGSGTRLTVV.

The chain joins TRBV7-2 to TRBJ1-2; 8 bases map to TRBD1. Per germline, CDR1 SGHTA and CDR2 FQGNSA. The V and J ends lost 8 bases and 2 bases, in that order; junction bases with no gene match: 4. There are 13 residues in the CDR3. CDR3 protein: CASGTGTNYGYTF. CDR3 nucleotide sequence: TGTGCCAGCGGGACAGGTACAAACTATGGCTACACCTTC.

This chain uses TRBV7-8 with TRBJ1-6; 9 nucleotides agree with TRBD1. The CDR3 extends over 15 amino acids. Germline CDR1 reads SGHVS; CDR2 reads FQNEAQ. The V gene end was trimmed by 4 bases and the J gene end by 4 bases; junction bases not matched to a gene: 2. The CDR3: CASSSGTGYNSPLHF. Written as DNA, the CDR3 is TGTGCCAGCAGCTCCGGGACAGGGTATAATTCACCCCTCCACTTT.